A single sample gave rise to the 26 T cell receptor beta chains below, sequenced in a study of blood T cell repertoires in COVID-19. Data came from immunoSEQ multiplex PCR; TCRdb stores just in-frame clones and leaves some out. The sample yields under 150,000 clones, around four fifths seen once. The sample consisted of peripheral blood. The origin of the receptors is a middle-aged woman with acute or convalescent COVID-19.

The chain has TRBV15 and TRBJ1-1; no definite D call. V was shortened by 1 base and J by 7 bases, with 10 bases between the two germline ends. The CDR3 length is 13 residues. Germline loops: CDR1 LNHNV, CDR2 YYDKDF (reference sequence). The CDR3 bases are TGTGCCACCAGCAGAGTGCCACCAGATGAAGCTTTCTTT. As protein: CATSRVPPDEAFF.

In regard to this clone: Other DNA sequences in this specimen translate into the identical CDR3. The chain combines TRBV12-3 or TRBV12-4 with TRBJ2-7; D uncertain. Trimming stripped 5 bases from V and 0 bases from J, with 5 bases between. This CDR3 contains 12 residues. The CDR3 coding sequence is TGTGCCAGCAGTCGTTCCTCCTACGAGCAGTACTTC. Translating it yields CASSRSSYEQYF.

The genes are TRBV5-4 and TRBJ2-3; D may be TRBD2 (5 bases). Trimming stripped 0 bases from V and 2 bases from J, with 13 bases between. The V gene's germline CDR1 is SGHNT and CDR2 YYREEE (reference sequence). There are 16 residues in the CDR3. For the CDR3, the DNA is TGTGCCAGCAGCTTGGGGGTCATGGGAGTCACAGATACGCAGTATTTT. This translates into CASSLGVMGVTDTQYF.

The V gene is TRBV20-1, the J gene TRBJ1-3; D is unresolved. The CDR3 consists of 15 residues. In germline, CDR1 is DFQATT, CDR2 SNEGSKA (reference sequence). V was shortened by 3 bases and J by 1 base, with 13 bases between the two germline ends. CDR3 in DNA: TGCAGTGCTAGTCGGTATCCAGGATCTGGAAACACCATATATTTT. Translating gives CSASRYPGSGNTIYF.

This chain links TRBV19 with TRBJ1-3; D is unresolved. The length of the CDR3 is 15 residues. Per germline, CDR1 LNHDA and CDR2 SQIVND (reference sequence). The germline V and J ends were trimmed by 4 bases and 0 bases, with 10 bases remaining between them. As DNA, the CDR3 is TGTGCCAGTAGTACTGCCAGATCCTCTGGAAACACCATATATTTT. Its protein is CASSTARSSGNTIYF.

The chain carries TRBV11-2 and TRBJ1-1; D remains ambiguous. The ends were cut back, 2 bases at V and 1 base at J, with 5 bases in the middle. The CDR3 covers 13 residues. Germline CDR1 is SGHAT and CDR2 is FQNNGV. CDR3 in DNA: TGTGCCAGCAGCTTAACTACGAACACTGAAGCTTTCTTT. It is translated as CASSLTTNTEAFF. The entire variable domain, with the rest obtained from reference TRBV11-2 and TRBJ1-1, is as follows: EAGVAQSPRYKIIEKRQSVAFWCNPISGHATLYWYQQILGQGPKLLIQFQNNGVVDDSQLPKDRFSAERLKGVDSTLKIQPAKLEDSAVYLCASSLTTNTEAFFGQGTRLTVV.

This sequence joins TRBV19 and TRBJ1-6; no clear D. CDR3 length: 16 residues. Germline V gene lookup returns CDR1 LNHDA and CDR2 SQIVND (reference sequence). V was cut by 3 bases and J by 0 bases, with 9 bases left in between. The CDR3 is CASSIVGSSYNSPLHF. In DNA, the CDR3 is TGTGCCAGTAGTATCGTCGGGAGCTCCTATAATTCACCCCTCCACTTT.

In this sample, this clone turned up once. The V call is TRBV6-4, the J call TRBJ1-1; no clear D gene. Germline V gives CDR1 MRHNA, CDR2 SNTAGT. This CDR3 comprises 14 residues. Trimming cost V 0 bases and J 0 bases, with 5 bases left between them. CDR3: CASSDSLLNTEAFF. CDR3 nucleotide sequence: TGTGCCAGCAGTGACTCCCTGTTGAACACTGAAGCTTTCTTT.

The chain carries TRBV19 and TRBJ1-1; 8 positions agree with TRBD1. Unmatched junction bases numbered 8, after V lost 4 bases and J lost 1 base. This CDR3 comprises 16 residues. From germline, CDR1 is LNHDA and CDR2 SQIVND (reference sequence). This chain's CDR3 is CASSTHRTGWNTEAFF. The DNA for the CDR3 is TGTGCCAGTAGTACTCATAGGACAGGGTGGAACACTGAAGCTTTCTTT.

V is TRBV11-2 and J is TRBJ2-5, with a possible D match to TRBD2 (6 bases). The V end lost 1 base, the J end lost 2 bases, and 11 bases lay between the germline ends. The germline CDR1 and CDR2 sequences are SGHAT and FQNNGV. This CDR3 is 15 amino acids long. The CDR3 region is CASSLAGGRQETQYF. The CDR3 DNA reads TGTGCCAGCAGCTTAGCAGGAGGGCGGCAAGAGACCCAGTACTTC. Full variable domain (remainder filled in from reference TRBV11-2 and TRBJ2-5): EAGVAQSPRYKIIEKRQSVAFWCNPISGHATLYWYQQILGQGPKLLIQFQNNGVVDDSQLPKDRFSAERLKGVDSTLKIQPAKLEDSAVYLCASSLAGGRQETQYFGPGTRLLVL.

This clone occurred once. The chain employs TRBV19 and TRBJ1-5, with 8 nucleotides matching TRBD1. Unmatched junction bases numbered 11, after V lost 3 bases and J lost 7 bases. This CDR3 has 16 amino acids. Germline lookup yields CDR1 LNHDA and CDR2 SQIVND (reference sequence). CDR3 DNA sequence: TGTGCCAGTAGTATGATTCAGGGGGCAGGGGGGCAGCCCCAGCATTTT. Amino acid sequence: CASSMIQGAGGQPQHF.

The chain links TRBV3-1 (or the pseudogene TRBV3-2) to TRBJ1-4, with no clear D. The length of the CDR3 is 14 residues. The V gene lost 2 bases and the J gene lost 8 bases, with 12 bases spanning the gap. CDR1 and CDR2 (germline): LGHDT, YNNKEL (reference sequence). In nucleotides, the CDR3 is TGTGCCAGCAGCCAATTAGGGAGCGGCGAAAAACTGTTTTTT. Translation: CASSQLGSGEKLFF.

The chain links TRBV5-4 to TRBJ2-4; D perhaps matches TRBD2 (5 bases). Germline CDR1 SGHNT, CDR2 YYREEE (reference sequence). CDR3 length equals 16 residues. V lost 1 base and J lost 1, with 12 bases in between. CDR3 sequence (DNA): TGTGCCAGCAGCTTGCGGGTCTCTAGCGCCAAAAACATTCAGTACTTC. Its protein product is CASSLRVSSAKNIQYF.

This clone appeared a single time. CDR3 coding DNA: TGCGCCAGCAGCTTGGCCTGGACAGACTACGAGCAGTACTTC. This encodes CASSLAWTDYEQYF. V is TRBV5-1 and J is TRBJ2-7; tentatively, D is TRBD1 (6 bases). This CDR3 is built from 14 residues. Deletions cut 0 bases from V and 3 bases from J, with 10 bases between. Germline-derived CDR1 and CDR2 are SGHRS and YFSETQ.

The J gene is TRBJ2-5, the V gene TRBV7-8; 7 positions match TRBD1. V trimming: 1 base; J trimming: 2 bases; junction bases outside the gene matches: 10. Germline V lookup: CDR1 SGHVS, CDR2 FQNEAQ. The CDR3 covers 17 residues. The CDR3, as DNA: TGTGCCAGCAGCTTAGGACAGGGCGGGCACTTTCAAGAGACCCAGTACTTC. Translated: CASSLGQGGHFQETQYF.

This chain joins TRBV7-8 and TRBJ2-1; perhaps TRBD1 as D (6 bases). Trimming shortened V by 11 bases and J by 6 bases, and 17 bases separated the two germline ends. Per the germline V gene, CDR1 is SGHVS and CDR2 is FQNEAQ. The CDR3 totals 13 residues. CDR3 in amino acids: CAGARGFGNEQFF. The CDR3 nucleotides are TGTGCCGGGGCCAGGGGTTTCGGCAATGAGCAGTTCTTC.

This chain links TRBV5-1 with TRBJ1-5, with a tentative D call TRBD1 (6 bases). Looked up from germline, CDR1 is SGHRS and CDR2 is YFSETQ. The CDR3 is made up of 13 amino acids. Trimming cost V 4 bases and J 6 bases, with 11 bases left between them. In nucleotides, the CDR3 is TGCGCCAGCAGCCGGACAGTAGGTCAGCCCCAGCATTTT. It encodes CASSRTVGQPQHF. The full variable domain, in which reference TRBV5-1 and TRBJ1-5 provide the parts outside the CDR3, is KAGVTQTPRYLIKTRGQQVTLSCSPISGHRSVSWYQQTPGQGLQFLFEYFSETQRNKGNFPGRFSGRQFSNSRSEMNVSTLELGDSALYLCASSRTVGQPQHFGDGTRLSIL.

This chain connects TRBV24-1 to TRBJ2-1, with 9 bases that match TRBD1. The V gene's germline CDR1 is KGHDR and CDR2 SFDVKD. The CDR3 runs to 16 residues. Trimming cost V 2 bases and J 6 bases; bases outside gene matches: 7. The CDR3 region is CATSDYGQGRSNEQFF. The DNA of the CDR3 is TGTGCCACCAGTGATTACGGACAGGGGAGATCCAATGAGCAGTTCTTC.

The table lists this clone with a count of one. The chain has TRBV18 and TRBJ2-7; weak D call: TRBD1 (5 bases). The V end lost 2 bases, the J end lost 5 bases, and 10 bases lay between the germline ends. CDR1 is KGHSH, CDR2 LQKENI, per germline. The CDR3 spans 13 residues. The CDR3 coding sequence is TGTGCCAGCTCACCAGCAGGGAACCACGAGCAGTACTTC. Protein sequence: CASSPAGNHEQYF. Full variable domain (outside the CDR3, taken from reference TRBV18 and TRBJ2-7): NAGVMQNPRHLVRRRGQEARLRCSPMKGHSHVYWYRQLPEEGLKFMVYLQKENIIDESGMPKERFSAEFPKEGPSILRIQQVVRGDSAAYFCASSPAGNHEQYFGPGTRLTVT.

This clone was found a few times. This chain links TRBV2 with TRBJ2-1, with TRBD1 as a possible D gene (5 bases). Trimming took off 1 base at V and 7 bases at J, with 14 bases between the two ends. The CDR3 spans 15 residues. The germline gives CDR1 SNHLY, CDR2 FYNNEI. CDR3 nucleotide sequence: TGTGCCAGCAGTGAAGGGGCAAATCAGGGTAATGAGCAGTTCTTC. It specifies CASSEGANQGNEQFF. Supplemented by reference TRBV2 and TRBJ2-1, the full variable domain reads EPEVTQTPSHQVTQMGQEVILRCVPISNHLYFYWYRQILGQKVEFLVSFYNNEISEKSEIFDDQFSVERPDGSNFTLKIRSTKLEDSAMYFCASSEGANQGNEQFFGPGTRLTVL.

The V gene is TRBV7-2, the J gene TRBJ2-7, with 8 bases fitting TRBD2. CDR1 is SGHTA, CDR2 FQGNSA, per germline. V lost 3 bases to trimming and J lost 7 bases; unmatched junction nucleotides: 8. CDR3 length: 14 amino acids. CDR3: CASSLNSGVGEQYF. For the CDR3, the DNA is TGTGCCAGCAGCTTGAATAGCGGGGTGGGGGAGCAGTACTTC. Looking up the rest from reference TRBV7-2 and TRBJ2-7 gives the full variable domain: GAGVSQSPSNKVTEKGKDVELRCDPISGHTALYWYRQSLGQGLEFLIYFQGNSAPDKSGLPSDRFSAERTGGSVSTLTIQRTQQEDSAVYLCASSLNSGVGEQYFGPGTRLTVT.

The chain carries TRBV5-1 and TRBJ2-2; the D gene is possibly TRBD1 (5 bases). The CDR3 consists of 15 residues. Per germline, CDR1 SGHRS and CDR2 YFSETQ. Trimming took off 1 base at V and 0 bases at J, with 7 bases between the two ends. In DNA form, the CDR3 reads TGCGCCAGCAGCTTGCAGGGCTCGAACACCGGGGAGCTGTTTTTT. Amino acid sequence: CASSLQGSNTGELFF.

Turning to this clone: Other nucleotide sequences from this sample produce the same CDR3. This sequence joins TRBV7-3 and TRBJ2-7; maybe TRBD2 (5 bases). Germline V gene data show CDR1 as SGHTA and CDR2 as FQGTGA. This CDR3 has 13 amino acids. V gave up 5 bases and J gave up 4 bases, with 12 bases separating them. In DNA, the CDR3 is TGTGCCAGCAGCCCCCGAGGAGGTTACGAGCAGTACTTC. Translating gives CASSPRGGYEQYF.

This clone was observed a single time. J is TRBJ1-2 and V is TRBV19; 10 bases fit TRBD1. V was clipped by 5 bases and J by 11 bases; unmatched bases: 14. Germline V lookup: CDR1 LNHDA, CDR2 SQIVND (reference sequence). The CDR3 length is 15 residues. This CDR3 reads CASSAPPGQGIRYTF. The CDR3 nucleotides are TGTGCCAGTAGTGCCCCCCCGGGACAGGGGATAAGATACACCTTC.

The chain combines TRBV7-9 with TRBJ2-7; D may be TRBD1 (6 bases). CDR3 length: 16 residues. Germline V gene lookup returns CDR1 SEHNR and CDR2 FQNEAQ (reference sequence). Trimming removed 5 bases at V and 5 bases at J, with 22 bases between. The CDR3 region is CASSPPSLQGRHEQYF. CDR3 DNA sequence: TGTGCCAGCAGCCCCCCCTCGCTCCAGGGGAGACACGAGCAGTACTTC. Complete variable domain (other parts from reference TRBV7-9 and TRBJ2-7): DTGVSQNPRHKITKRGQNVTFRCDPISEHNRLYWYRQTLGQGPEFLTYFQNEAQLEKSRLLSDRFSAERPKGSFSTLEIQRTEQGDSAMYLCASSPPSLQGRHEQYFGPGTRLTVT.

V gene TRBV19 combines with J gene TRBJ2-7, with 9 positions matching TRBD1. The germline CDR1 and CDR2 sequences are LNHDA and SQIVND (reference sequence). V lost 5 bases and J lost 7; bases outside the gene matches: 12. CDR3 length: 15 amino acids. In DNA, the CDR3 is TGTGCCAGTAGTCCTACCTGGGACAGGGCAGAAGAGCAGTACTTC. Translating gives CASSPTWDRAEEQYF.